This T cell receptor beta chain was sequenced in a study of blood T cell repertoires in COVID-19. Turning to the study itself: The United States, Italy and Spain were the sources of the acute and convalescent COVID-19 samples.

Per the original data handling: Reference gene primer amplification in the assay estimated nucleated cell counts. Sequenced by immunoSEQ multiplex PCR; TCRdb stores in-frame clones only, minus some. From that table come the V and J calls and clone size; the DNA was used to work out D and trimming. The profile shows roughly 200,000 clones, approximately 80% of them singletons. Germline V gene lookup returns CDR1 WNHNN and CDR2 SYGVQD (reference sequence). There are 13 residues in the CDR3. The germline V and J ends were trimmed by 0 bases and 3 bases, with 5 bases remaining between them. The chain carries TRBV10-1 and TRBJ1-2; D call uncertain. The source material was peripheral blood. The origin of this receptor is a man in his forties with acute or convalescent COVID-19. CDR3 sequence (DNA): TGCGCCAGCAGTGAGTCCTCGTACTATGGCTACACCTTC. Residues: CASSESSYYGYTF.